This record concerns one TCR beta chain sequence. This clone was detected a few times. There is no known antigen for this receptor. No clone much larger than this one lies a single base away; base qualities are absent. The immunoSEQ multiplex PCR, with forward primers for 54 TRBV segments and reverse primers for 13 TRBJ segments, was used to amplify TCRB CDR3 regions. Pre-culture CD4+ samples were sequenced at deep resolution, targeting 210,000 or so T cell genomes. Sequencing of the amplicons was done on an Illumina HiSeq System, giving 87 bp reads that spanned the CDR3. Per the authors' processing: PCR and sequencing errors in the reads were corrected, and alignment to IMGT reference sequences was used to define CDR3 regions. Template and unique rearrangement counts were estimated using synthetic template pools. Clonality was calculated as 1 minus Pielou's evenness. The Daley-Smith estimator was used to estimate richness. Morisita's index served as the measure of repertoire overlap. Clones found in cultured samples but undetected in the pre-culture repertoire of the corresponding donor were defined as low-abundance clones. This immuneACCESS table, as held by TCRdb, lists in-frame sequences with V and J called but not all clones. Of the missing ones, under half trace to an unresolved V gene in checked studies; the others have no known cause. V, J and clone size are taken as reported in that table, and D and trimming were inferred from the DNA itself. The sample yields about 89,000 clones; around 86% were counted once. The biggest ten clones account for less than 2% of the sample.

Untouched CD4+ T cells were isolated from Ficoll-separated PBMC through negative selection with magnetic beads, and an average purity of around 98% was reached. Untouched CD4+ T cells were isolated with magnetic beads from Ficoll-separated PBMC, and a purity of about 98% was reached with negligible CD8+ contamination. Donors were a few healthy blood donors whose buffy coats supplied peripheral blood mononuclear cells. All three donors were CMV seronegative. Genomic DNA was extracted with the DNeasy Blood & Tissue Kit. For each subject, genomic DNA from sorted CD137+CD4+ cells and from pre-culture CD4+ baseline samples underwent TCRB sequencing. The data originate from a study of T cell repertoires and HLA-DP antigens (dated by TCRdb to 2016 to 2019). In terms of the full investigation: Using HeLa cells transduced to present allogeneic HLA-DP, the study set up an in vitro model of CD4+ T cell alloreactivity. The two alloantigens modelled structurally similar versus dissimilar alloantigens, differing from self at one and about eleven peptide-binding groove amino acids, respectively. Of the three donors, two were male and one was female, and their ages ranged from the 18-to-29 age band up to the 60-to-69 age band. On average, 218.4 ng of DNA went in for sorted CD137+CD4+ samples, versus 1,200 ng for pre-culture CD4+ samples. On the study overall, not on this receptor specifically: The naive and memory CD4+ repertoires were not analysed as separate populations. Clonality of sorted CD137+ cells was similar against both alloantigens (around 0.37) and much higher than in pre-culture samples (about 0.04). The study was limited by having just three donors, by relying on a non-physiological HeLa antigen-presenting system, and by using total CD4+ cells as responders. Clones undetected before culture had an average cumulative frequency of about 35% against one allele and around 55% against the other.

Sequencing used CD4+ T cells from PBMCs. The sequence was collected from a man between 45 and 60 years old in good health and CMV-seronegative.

The sequenced DNA is TGTGCCAGCAGTGAAGCATGGGGTCCCGGTGGCTACACCTTC. Translated, it gives CASSEAWGPGGYTF. Recombination joined TRBV6-1 with TRBJ1-2; there is no confident call for the D gene. From a lookup of the germline V gene, CDR1 and CDR2 are MNHNS and SASEGT. The CDR3 has 14 amino acids, counting the end cysteine and phenylalanine. The CDR3 DNA has 42 bases and is translated from base 1. The germline ends are 12 bases apart after V is trimmed by 0 bases and J by 7 bases.